The T cell receptor beta chain described here comes from a study of T cell responses to AZD1222 COVID-19 vaccine. In germline, CDR1 is SGHDN, CDR2 FVKESK. This CDR3 region has 20 residues. The V and J ends lost 2 bases and 4 bases respectively, with 27 bases between them. Sequencing was performed with immunoSEQ multiplex PCR; in TCRdb, only in-frame clones are kept and a portion is missing. The sample yields fewer than 200,000 clones, roughly 92% seen once. This specimen was peripheral blood, taken 28 days after the second AZD1222 dose. The receptor was derived from an adult who received the AZD1222 COVID-19 vaccine. This chain joins TRBV14 and TRBJ2-1, with D tentatively TRBD2 (6 bases). CDR3 sequence (DNA): TGTGCCAGCAGCCAATCTTTAAGACTAGTCTCTCTCTTCGATTACAATGAGCAGTTCTTC. It encodes CASSQSLRLVSLFDYNEQFF.